This T cell receptor beta chain was identified during a study of T cell responses to AZD1222 COVID-19 vaccine. Points from the study as a whole: After the peak T cell response, and only then, were repertoires sampled.

About this clone itself: Its target is not known.

The assay was immunoSEQ multiplex PCR, and TCRdb's table has in-frame clones only and misses some. The sample consists of about 140,000 clones, over 85% of them appearing once. Trimming cost V 9 bases and J 3 bases, with 15 bases left between them. This CDR3 is 14 amino acids long. Germline V gene sequence: CDR1 MDHEN, CDR2 SYDVKM. The receptor comes from an adult in good health. Sequencing was performed on peripheral blood, taken on day 0 of AZD1222 vaccination. The J gene is TRBJ1-5, the V gene TRBV28; D is perhaps TRBD1 (5 bases). This CDR3 is CASSTQGNNQPQHF. The CDR3 DNA reads as TGTGCCAGTTCGACCCAGGGTAACAATCAGCCCCAGCATTTT. The complete variable domain, with remaining parts taken from reference TRBV28 and TRBJ1-5, reads DVKVTQSSRYLVKRTGEKVFLECVQDMDHENMFWYRQDPGLGLRLIYFSYDVKMKEKGDIPEGYSVSREKKERFSLILESASTNQTSMYLCASSTQGNNQPQHFGDGTRLSIL.